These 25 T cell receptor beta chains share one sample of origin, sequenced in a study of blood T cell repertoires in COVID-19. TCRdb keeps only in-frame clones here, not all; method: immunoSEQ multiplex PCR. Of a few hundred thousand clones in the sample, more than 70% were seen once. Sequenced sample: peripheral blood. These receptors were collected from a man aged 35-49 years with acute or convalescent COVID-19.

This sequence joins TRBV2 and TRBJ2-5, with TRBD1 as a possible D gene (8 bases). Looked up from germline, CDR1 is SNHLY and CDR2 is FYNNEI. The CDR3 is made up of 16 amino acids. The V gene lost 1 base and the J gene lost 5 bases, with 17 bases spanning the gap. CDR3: CASSEDGQGGRETQYF. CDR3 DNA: TGTGCCAGCAGTGAAGACGGACAGGGAGGGAGGGAGACCCAGTACTTC.

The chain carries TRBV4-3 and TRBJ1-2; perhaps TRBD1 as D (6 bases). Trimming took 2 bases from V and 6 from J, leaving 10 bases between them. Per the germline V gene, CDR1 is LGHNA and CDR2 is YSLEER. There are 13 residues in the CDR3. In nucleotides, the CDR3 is TGCGCCAGCAGCCAATCCAGGGGCCATGGCTACACCTTC. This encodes CASSQSRGHGYTF.

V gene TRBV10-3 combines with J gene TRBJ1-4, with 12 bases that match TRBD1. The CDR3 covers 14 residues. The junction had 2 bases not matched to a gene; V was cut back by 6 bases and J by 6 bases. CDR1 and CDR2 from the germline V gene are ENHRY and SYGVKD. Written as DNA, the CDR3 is TGTGCCATCAGGGGGACAGGGGGCGATGAAAAACTGTTTTTT. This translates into CAIRGTGGDEKLFF.

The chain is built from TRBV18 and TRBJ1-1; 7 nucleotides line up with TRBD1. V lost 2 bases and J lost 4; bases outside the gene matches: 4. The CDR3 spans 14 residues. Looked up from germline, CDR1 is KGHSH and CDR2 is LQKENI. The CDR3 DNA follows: TGTGCCAGCTCACCAGACAGGGCGAGCACTGAAGCTTTCTTT. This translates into CASSPDRASTEAFF.

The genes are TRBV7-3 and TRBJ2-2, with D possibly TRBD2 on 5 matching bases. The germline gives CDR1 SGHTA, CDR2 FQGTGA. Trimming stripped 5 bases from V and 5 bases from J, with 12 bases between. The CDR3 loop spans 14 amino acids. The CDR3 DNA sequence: TGTGCCAGCAGCCCCGCCCGGGATACCGGGGAGCTGTTTTTT. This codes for CASSPARDTGELFF.

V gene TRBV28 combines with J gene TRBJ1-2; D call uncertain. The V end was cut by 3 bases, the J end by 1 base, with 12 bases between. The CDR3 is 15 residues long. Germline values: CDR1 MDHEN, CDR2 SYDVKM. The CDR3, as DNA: TGTGCCAGCAGTTTTCCTCTGATCGGTAACTATGGCTACACCTTC. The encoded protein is CASSFPLIGNYGYTF.

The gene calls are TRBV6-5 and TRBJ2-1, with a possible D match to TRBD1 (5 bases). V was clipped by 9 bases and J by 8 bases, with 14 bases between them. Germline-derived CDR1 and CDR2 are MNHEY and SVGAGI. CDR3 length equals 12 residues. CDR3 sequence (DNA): TGTGCCAGTCTATTGACAGTCGATGAGCAGTTCTTC. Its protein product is CASLLTVDEQFF.

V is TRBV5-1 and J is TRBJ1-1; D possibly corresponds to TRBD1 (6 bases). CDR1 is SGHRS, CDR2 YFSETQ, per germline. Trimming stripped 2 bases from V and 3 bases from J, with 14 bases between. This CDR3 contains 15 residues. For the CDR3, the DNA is TGCGCCAGCAGCTTCCGTCAGGGGAGGGACACTGAAGCTTTCTTT. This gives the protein CASSFRQGRDTEAFF.

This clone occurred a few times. CDR3 DNA: TGTGCCAGCAGTCGGACAGGGGGTCAGCCCCAGCATTTT. Its translation is CASSRTGGQPQHF. This rearrangement joins TRBV6-2 or TRBV6-3 to TRBJ1-5; 10 nucleotides match TRBD1. The CDR3 sequence is 13 residues long. Losses at the gene ends were 5 bases for V and 6 bases for J; bases not matched to a gene: 1. Germline CDR1 MNHEY, CDR2 SVGEGT.

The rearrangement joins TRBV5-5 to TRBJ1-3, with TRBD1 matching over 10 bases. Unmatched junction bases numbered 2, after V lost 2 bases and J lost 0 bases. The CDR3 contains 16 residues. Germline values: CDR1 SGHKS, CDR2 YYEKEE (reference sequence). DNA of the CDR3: TGTGCCAGCAGCTTTCGACAGGGGGCCTCTGGAAACACCATATATTTT. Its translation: CASSFRQGASGNTIYF.

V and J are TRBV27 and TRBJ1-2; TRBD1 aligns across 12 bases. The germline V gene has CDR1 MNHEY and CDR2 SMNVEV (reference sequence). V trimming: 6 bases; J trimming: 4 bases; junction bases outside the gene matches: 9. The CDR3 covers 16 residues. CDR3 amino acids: CASRYRDRGRVYGYTF. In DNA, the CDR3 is TGTGCCAGCAGATACCGGGACAGGGGGCGAGTCTATGGCTACACCTTC.

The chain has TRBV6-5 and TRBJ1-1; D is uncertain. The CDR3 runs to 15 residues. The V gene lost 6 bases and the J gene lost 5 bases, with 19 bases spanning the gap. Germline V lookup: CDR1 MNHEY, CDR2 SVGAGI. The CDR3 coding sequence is TGTGCCAGCAGACCAAGTTCGGGTGGTGGGACTGAAGCTTTCTTT. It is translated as CASRPSSGGGTEAFF.

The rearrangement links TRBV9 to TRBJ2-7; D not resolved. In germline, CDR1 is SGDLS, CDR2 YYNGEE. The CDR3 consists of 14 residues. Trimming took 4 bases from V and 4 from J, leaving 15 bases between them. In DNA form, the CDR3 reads TGTGCCAGCAGCTCTCACGGGTCTTCTTACGAGCAGTACTTC. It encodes CASSSHGSSYEQYF.

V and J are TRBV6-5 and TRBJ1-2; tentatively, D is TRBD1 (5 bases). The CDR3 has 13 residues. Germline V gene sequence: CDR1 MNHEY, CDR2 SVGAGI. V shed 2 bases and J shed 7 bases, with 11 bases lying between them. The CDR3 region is CASSYVGGSGYTF. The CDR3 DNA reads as TGTGCCAGCAGTTACGTGGGGGGGTCTGGCTACACCTTC.

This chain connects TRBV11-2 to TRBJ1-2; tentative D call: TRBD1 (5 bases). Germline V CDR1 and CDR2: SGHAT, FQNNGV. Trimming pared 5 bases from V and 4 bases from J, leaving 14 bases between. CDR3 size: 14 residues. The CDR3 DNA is TGTGCCAGCAGCCTCTCGTTTGACAGCTATGGCTACACCTTC. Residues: CASSLSFDSYGYTF.

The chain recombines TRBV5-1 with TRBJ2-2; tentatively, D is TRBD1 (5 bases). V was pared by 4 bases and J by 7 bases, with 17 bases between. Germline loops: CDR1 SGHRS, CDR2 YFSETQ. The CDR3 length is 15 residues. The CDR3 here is CASSIVPPGRGELFF. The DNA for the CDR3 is TGCGCCAGCAGCATTGTCCCCCCAGGGCGCGGGGAGCTGTTTTTT.

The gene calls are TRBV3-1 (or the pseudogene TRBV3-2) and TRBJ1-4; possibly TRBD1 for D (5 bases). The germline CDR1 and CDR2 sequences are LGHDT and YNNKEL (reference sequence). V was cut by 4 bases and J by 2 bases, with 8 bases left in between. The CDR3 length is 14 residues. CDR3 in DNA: TGTGCCAGCAGCCTGCGGGGGACTAATGAAAAACTGTTTTTT. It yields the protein CASSLRGTNEKLFF.

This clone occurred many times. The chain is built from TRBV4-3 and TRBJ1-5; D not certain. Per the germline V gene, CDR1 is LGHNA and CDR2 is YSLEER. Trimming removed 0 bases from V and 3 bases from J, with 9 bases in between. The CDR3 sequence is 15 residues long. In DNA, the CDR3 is TGCGCCAGCAGCCAAGAATGGGCCTCCAATCAGCCCCAGCATTTT. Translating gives CASSQEWASNQPQHF.

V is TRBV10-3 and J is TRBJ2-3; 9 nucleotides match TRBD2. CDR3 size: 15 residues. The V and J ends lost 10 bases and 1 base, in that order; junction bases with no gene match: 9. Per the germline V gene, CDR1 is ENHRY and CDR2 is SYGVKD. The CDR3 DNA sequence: TGTGCCAGCCTCGGGGTAGCGGGAGGCACAGATACGCAGTATTTT. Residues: CASLGVAGGTDTQYF.

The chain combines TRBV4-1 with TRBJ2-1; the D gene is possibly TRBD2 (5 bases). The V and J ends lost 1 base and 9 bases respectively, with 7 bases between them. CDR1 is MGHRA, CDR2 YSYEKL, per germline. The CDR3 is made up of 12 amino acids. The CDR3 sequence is CASSQVRGEQFF. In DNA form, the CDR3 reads TGCGCCAGCAGCCAAGTCCGGGGTGAGCAGTTCTTC.

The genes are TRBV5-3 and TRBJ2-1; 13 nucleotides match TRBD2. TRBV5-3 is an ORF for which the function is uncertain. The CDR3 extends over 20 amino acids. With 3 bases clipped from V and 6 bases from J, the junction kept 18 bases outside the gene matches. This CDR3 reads CARSSKLLGLAGDAGNEQFF. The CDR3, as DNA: TGTGCCAGAAGCTCTAAACTCCTAGGACTAGCGGGAGATGCTGGCAATGAGCAGTTCTTC.

The chain's CDR3 is CASSSDRGAYNEQFF. The CDR3 bases are TGTGCCAGCAGCTCCGACAGGGGGGCCTACAATGAGCAGTTCTTC. This rearrangement joins TRBV11-2 to TRBJ2-1; 9 bases are a match to TRBD1. The CDR3 runs 15 residues. CDR1 and CDR2 from the germline V gene are SGHAT and FQNNGV. V gave up 4 bases and J gave up 2 bases; unmatched junction bases: 3.

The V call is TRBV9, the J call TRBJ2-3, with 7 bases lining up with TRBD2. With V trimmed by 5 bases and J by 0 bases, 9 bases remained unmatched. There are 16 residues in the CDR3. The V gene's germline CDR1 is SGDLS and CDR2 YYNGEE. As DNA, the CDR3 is TGTGCCAGCAGGCCCCTTAACGGGGGGAGCACAGATACGCAGTATTTT. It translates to CASRPLNGGSTDTQYF.

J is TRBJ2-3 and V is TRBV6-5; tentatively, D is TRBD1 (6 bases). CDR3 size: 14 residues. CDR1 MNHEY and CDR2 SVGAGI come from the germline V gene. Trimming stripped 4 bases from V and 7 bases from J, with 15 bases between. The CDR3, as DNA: TGTGCCAGCAGTTCAAGAGCACAGGGTCATACGCAGTATTTT. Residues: CASSSRAQGHTQYF.

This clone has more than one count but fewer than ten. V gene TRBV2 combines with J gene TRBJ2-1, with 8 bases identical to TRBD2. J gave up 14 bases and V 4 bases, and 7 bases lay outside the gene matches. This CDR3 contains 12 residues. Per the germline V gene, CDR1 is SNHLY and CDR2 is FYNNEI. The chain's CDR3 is CASSAVGTRKFF. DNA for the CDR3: TGTGCCAGCAGTGCTGTCGGGACTAGAAAGTTCTTC.